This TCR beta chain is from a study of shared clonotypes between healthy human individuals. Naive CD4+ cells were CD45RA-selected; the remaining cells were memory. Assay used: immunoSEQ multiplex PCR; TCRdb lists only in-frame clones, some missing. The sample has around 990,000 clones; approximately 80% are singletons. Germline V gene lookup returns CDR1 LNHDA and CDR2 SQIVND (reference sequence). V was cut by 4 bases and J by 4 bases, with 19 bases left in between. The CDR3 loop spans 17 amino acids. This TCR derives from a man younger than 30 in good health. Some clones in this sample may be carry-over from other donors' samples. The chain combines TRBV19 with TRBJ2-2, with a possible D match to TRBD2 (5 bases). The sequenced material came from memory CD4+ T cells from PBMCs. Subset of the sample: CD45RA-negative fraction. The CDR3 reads CASSKFRKDFRTGELFF. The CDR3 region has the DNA TGTGCCAGTAGTAAATTCCGTAAGGACTTCCGCACCGGGGAGCTGTTTTTT.